This TCR beta chain came from a study of blood T cell repertoires in COVID-19. About the research overall: Researchers got acute and convalescent COVID-19 samples from the United States, Italy and Spain. PBMCs, B-cell-depleted T cells, or T cells provided the cDNA or gDNA that made up the material.

The trim removed 5 bases at V and 8 bases at J, leaving 10 bases unmatched. The CDR3 contains 15 residues. Per germline, CDR1 MDHEN and CDR2 SYDVKM. The authors' processing: The assay estimated nucleated cells by amplifying reference gene primers. Repertoires were generated with immunoSEQ multiplex PCR, while TCRdb's copy carries only in-frame clones and drops some. The V and J calls and the clone size are those of that table, but D and trimming were determined from the DNA. In the table there are tens of thousands of clones, approximately 92% of which are singletons. The sequence was collected from a woman aged 55 to 70 with active COVID-19. V and J are TRBV28 and TRBJ1-2; 11 bases are shared with TRBD1. The source material was peripheral blood. CDR3 coding DNA: TGTGCCAGCAGTCCAAGTGGACAGGGGGCAAAAGGCTACACCTTC. Protein product: CASSPSGQGAKGYTF.